Listed here are 14 T cell receptor beta chains from one sample, sequenced in a study of blood T cells in healthy people across ages. PCR was performed a second time for about 7 to 11 cycles using a sample-barcoded 5' primer and a J-beta primer mix. TCRdb analysed the 5' RACE reads with MiXCR anew, one entry per CDR3 protein. The sample shows about 1 million distinct CDR3 sequences, over 35% of them seen only once. Sequencing used blood. The origin of the receptors is a woman aged 55-70 years in good health.

This clonotype turned up a few times. The chain links TRBV18 to TRBJ2-1; a weak D match, TRBD1 (6 bases). The CDR3 is 13 amino acids. The germline CDR1 and CDR2 sequences are KGHSH and LQKENI. Trimming pared 3 bases from V and 9 bases from J, leaving 12 bases between. The CDR3 bases are TGTGCCAGCTCACCTGGGGGCCTAACTGAGCAGTTCTTC. Translating it yields CASSPGGLTEQFF.

This rearrangement joins TRBV6-1 to TRBJ2-1, with D perhaps matching TRBD1 (5 bases). The length of the CDR3 is 14 residues. Trimming pared 4 bases from V and 7 bases from J, leaving 14 bases between. Germline-derived CDR1 and CDR2 are MNHNS and SASEGT. As DNA, the CDR3 is TGTGCCAGCAGTGTGAGACAGCCAAGTAATGAGCAGTTCTTC. This translates into CASSVRQPSNEQFF.

V usage is TRBV5-1 and J usage is TRBJ2-5, with D perhaps assigned TRBD1 or TRBD2 (5 bases each). Per germline, CDR1 SGHRS and CDR2 YFSETQ. With 4 bases removed from V and 11 bases from J, the gap between germline ends came to 24 bases. This CDR3 has 15 residues. The CDR3 region is CASSAETGTRDEQYF. The CDR3 DNA reads as TGCGCCAGCAGCGCGGAAACCGGGACGCGCGATGAGCAGTACTTC. The variable domain in full, completed from reference TRBV5-1 and TRBJ2-5, reads KAGVTQTPRYLIKTRGQQVTLSCSPISGHRSVSWYQQTPGQGLQFLFEYFSETQRNKGNFPGRFSGRQFSNSRSEMNVSTLELGDSALYLCASSAETGTRDEQYFGPGTRLLVL.

This sequence joins TRBV6-5 and TRBJ2-1; D unresolved. CDR1 and CDR2 from the germline V gene are MNHEY and SVGAGI. Trimming stripped 5 bases from V and 10 bases from J, with 9 bases between. There are 11 residues in the CDR3. The CDR3 region is CASSGWSEQFF. CDR3 DNA: TGTGCCAGCAGTGGCTGGTCGGAGCAGTTCTTC.

The rearrangement joins TRBV29-1 to TRBJ2-1; 13 positions match TRBD2. Per germline, CDR1 SQVTM and CDR2 ANQGSEA. Trimming at V came to 8 bases and at J to 3 bases, leaving 7 bases not matched to a gene. The CDR3 is made up of 15 amino acids. CDR3 residues: CSFSGLAGDYNEQFF. The CDR3, as DNA: TGCAGCTTTTCAGGACTAGCGGGGGACTACAATGAGCAGTTCTTC.

This clonotype turned up a few times. This rearrangement joins TRBV28 to TRBJ2-5, with 10 bases fitting TRBD2. The J call may be in error: the DNA end matches TRBJ2-7 better. Germline V gene sequence: CDR1 MDHEN, CDR2 SYDVKM. CDR3 size: 15 residues. The CDR3 region is CASSQTSSGGDEQYF. The CDR3 DNA reads TGTGCCAGCAGTCAGACTAGCAGCGGGGGGGACGAGCAGTACTTC.

This clonotype has more than one count but fewer than ten. The V call is TRBV20-1, the J call TRBJ2-7; D remains ambiguous. V was shortened by 3 bases and J by 0 bases, with 12 bases between the two germline ends. Germline loops: CDR1 DFQATT, CDR2 SNEGSKA (reference sequence). This CDR3 is built from 14 residues. CDR3: CSARPPTGSYEQYF. The CDR3 region has the DNA TGCAGTGCTAGGCCCCCGACGGGCTCCTACGAGCAGTACTTC.

The chain combines TRBV4-2 with TRBJ2-1, with 8 bases fitting TRBD2. TRBJ2-7 matches the DNA end more closely, so the J call is doubtful. Germline assignment: CDR1 LGHNA and CDR2 YNFKEQ. This CDR3 has 17 amino acids. Here the CDR3 DNA reads TGTGCCAGCAGCCATACATCGGGGGCCCGGGGGGGCAATGAGCAGTACTTC. It encodes CASSHTSGARGGNEQYF.

This clonotype was seen once. The V and J genes are TRBV5-6 and TRBJ2-3, with TRBD2 identical over 13 bases. The V gene's germline CDR1 is SGHDT and CDR2 YYEEEE. Trimming cost V 5 bases and J 5 bases; bases outside gene matches: 14. The CDR3 consists of 18 residues. The CDR3 sequence: CASSFFPGTSGEGDTQYF. The CDR3 nucleotides read TGTGCCAGCAGTTTTTTCCCTGGGACTAGCGGGGAGGGAGATACGCAGTATTTT.

This clonotype has only a few counts. The rearrangement uses TRBV6-1 and TRBJ2-7, with D perhaps TRBD1 (5 bases). Germline V gene sequence: CDR1 MNHNS, CDR2 SASEGT. This CDR3 spans 14 amino acids. V lost 1 base to trimming and J lost 3 bases, with 10 bases between them. CDR3 nucleotides: TGTGCCAGCAGTGAAGGGCCAGGGATCTACGAGCAGTACTTC. Translated, it gives CASSEGPGIYEQYF.

This chain joins TRBV18 and TRBJ2-1; D is undetermined. The V gene lost 4 bases and the J gene lost 6 bases, with 16 bases spanning the gap. From germline, CDR1 is KGHSH and CDR2 LQKENI. This CDR3 is built from 15 residues. CDR3 sequence reads: CASSQPDSGVNEQFF. CDR3 sequence (DNA): TGTGCCAGCTCACAGCCAGACTCTGGGGTCAATGAGCAGTTCTTC.

The V gene is TRBV20-1, the J gene TRBJ1-1; D remains unclear. Per the germline V gene, CDR1 is DFQATT and CDR2 is SNEGSKA (reference sequence). This CDR3 has 13 amino acids. V was cut by 5 bases and J by 0 bases, with 10 bases left in between. CDR3 in DNA: TGCAGTGCTCAAGCGGCAGTGAACACTGAAGCTTTCTTT. This codes for CSAQAAVNTEAFF.

The chain uses TRBV5-1 and TRBJ2-3; D is uncertain. The CDR3 is 14 amino acids. V was trimmed by 4 bases and J by 4 bases, leaving 13 bases between them. Germline CDR1 reads SGHRS; CDR2 reads YFSETQ. The CDR3 sequence: CASSPTPSADTQYF. In DNA, the CDR3 is TGCGCCAGCAGCCCGACCCCCTCAGCAGATACGCAGTATTTT.

The chain links TRBV20-1 to TRBJ2-7; TRBD2 agrees at 9 bases. Per the germline V gene, CDR1 is DFQATT and CDR2 is SNEGSKA (reference sequence). The CDR3 sequence is 14 residues long. V gave up 5 bases and J gave up 3 bases; unmatched junction bases: 8. CDR3 residues: CSASPIAGVYEQYF. The CDR3, as DNA: TGCAGTGCTTCGCCCATAGCGGGAGTCTACGAGCAGTACTTC.